The clone carrying this T cell receptor beta chain has at least ten counts. Antigen: not known. This record comes from a study of human T cells and chemical hapten exposure. Trimming cost V 1 base and J 3 bases, with 9 bases left between them. CDR1 and CDR2 from the germline V gene are SGHTA and FQGNSA. The CDR3 covers 15 residues. In the original analysis: Samples ranged from roughly 20,000 to 700,000 TCRs, with a median of approximately 96,000. Via MiXCR, TCRdb re-called the RACE reads, giving one row per CDR3 protein. For this entry, the V and J calls and clone size follow TCRdb and not the study's own pipeline. The sample yields fewer than 55,000 distinct CDR3 sequences, 9.9% seen once. The study, taken as a whole, reports: Expanded TCRs formed significantly more large CDR3 similarity clusters than controls.

Time point indicated: patch test 3, about 24 weeks after DPC sensitization. As for treatment: therapeutic diphenylcyclopropenone sensitization with weekly scalp DPC. People who gave samples had alopecia, were 18 to 70 years old, and were suitable for DPC. Someone pulled total RNA out of unfractionated whole blood. The gene calls are TRBV7-2 and TRBJ2-2; D could derive from TRBD1 or TRBD2 (5 bases each). The TCR was taken from a woman aged 40 to 49 with alopecia areata. Some clones in this sample may be carry-over from other donors' samples. The material sequenced was whole blood, taken in connection with sensitization to the hapten diphenylcyclopropenone (DPC). The CDR3 region is CASSLVRGDTGELFF. CDR3 DNA sequence: TGTGCCAGCAGCTTAGTGAGGGGCGACACCGGGGAGCTGTTTTTT.